A selection of T cell receptor beta chains follows, all from one sample in a study of OX40 agonist ivuxolimab in advanced cancers. The assay was immunoSEQ multiplex PCR, and TCRdb's table has in-frame clones only and misses some. The data contain approximately 20,000 clones, approximately 77% of them singletons. The sequencing here drew on CD4+ or CD8+ T cells sorted from blood, taken in a trial of the OX40 agonist ivuxolimab. Receptors originate from an adult with an advanced solid tumor such as melanoma, head and neck, liver or kidney cancer. The CDR3 runs from the conserved cysteine through the conserved F or W. Fields, in order: D gene, clone size, V gene, J gene, CDR3 length, CDR3 DNA, CDR3 protein. D genes are given only for firm matches. The listing skips clone size in some rows; elsewhere it reads once, few, many or a size class.

.	.	TRBV11-2	TRBJ1-3	13	TGTGCCAGCAGCTTAGACAGGGAGTACACCATATATTTT	CASSLDREYTIYF
.	.	TRBV7-2	TRBJ2-7	12	TGTGCCAGCAGCGAGAGAACGTACGTGCAGTACTTC	CASSERTYVQYF
TRBD1	.	TRBV6-6	TRBJ1-1	13	TGTGCCAGCAGTTACTACAGGGGGAATGAAGCTTTCTTT	CASSYYRGNEAFF
.	.	TRBV13	TRBJ2-7	14	TGTGCCAGCAGCTTAGGTGGCGGGACCCCCGAGCAGTACTTC	CASSLGGGTPEQYF
.	few	TRBV6-6	TRBJ1-1	11	TGTGCCAGCAGCTGGGGGCCCGAAGCTTTCTTT	CASSWGPEAFF
TRBD2	.	TRBV27	TRBJ2-2	20	TGTGCCAGCAGTCGAATCTCACCGGGACTAGCGGGAGGTGACACCGGGGAGCTGTTTTTT	CASSRISPGLAGGDTGELFF
.	.	TRBV11-2	TRBJ2-7	14	TGTGCCAGCAGCTCCTCGACGGTAGCCTACGAGCAGTACTTC	CASSSSTVAYEQYF
.	.	TRBV4-1	TRBJ2-2	15	TGCGCCAGCAGCCAGTTAGACTGGAACACCGGGGAGCTGTTTTTT	CASSQLDWNTGELFF
TRBD1	.	TRBV30	TRBJ2-7	15	TGTGCCTGGAGTGTAACGGGACAGGGGGCGAGCGAGCAGTACTTC	CAWSVTGQGASEQYF
.	.	TRBV10-2	TRBJ1-5	13	TGCGCCAGCAGGGGGTTTAGCAATCAGCCCCAGCATTTT	CASRGFSNQPQHF
TRBD2	.	TRBV7-9	TRBJ2-1	16	TGTGCCAGCAGCTTAAGGGGGACTAGCTTCGAAGATGAGCAGTTCTTC	CASSLRGTSFEDEQFF
.	.	TRBV7-9	TRBJ2-5	15	TGTGCCAGCAGCTTAGAGCCCGCCTTACAAGAGACCCAGTACTTC	CASSLEPALQETQYF
.	once	TRBV14	TRBJ2-7	17	TGTGCCAGCAGCCAAGATTTGACTCTCCCAGACCTCCACGAGCAGTACTTC	CASSQDLTLPDLHEQYF
.	once	TRBV15	TRBJ2-7	13	TGTGCCACCAGCAGTTCCCCGGGTGGCGAGCAGTACTTC	CATSSSPGGEQYF
.	.	TRBV28	TRBJ1-4	17	TGTGCCAGCAGTCTCCGGGGGAGGGACTGGGTTGATGAAAAACTGTTTTTT	CASSLRGRDWVDEKLFF
.	.	TRBV7-8	TRBJ1-1	12	TGTGCCAGCAGCTTGGGGGGAAGTGAAGCTTTCTTT	CASSLGGSEAFF
TRBD2	.	TRBV4-2	TRBJ2-7	15	TGTGCCAGCAGCTTGTGGACTAGCGAAGCCTACGAGCAGTACTTC	CASSLWTSEAYEQYF
.	.	TRBV5-6	TRBJ1-4	11	TGTGCCAGCAGCTTCCGGGAAAAACTGTTTTTT	CASSFREKLFF
.	.	TRBV18	TRBJ2-1	12	TGTGCCAGCTCCCCGTCCGGGAATGAGCAGTTCTTC	CASSPSGNEQFF
.	.	TRBV6-5	TRBJ2-5	13	TGTGCCAGCAGTTACAGGACGGGGGAGACCCAGTACTTC	CASSYRTGETQYF
.	.	TRBV6-1	TRBJ2-3	13	TGTGCCAGCAATCTAGCGGACGCAGGGGAGCAGTATTTT	CASNLADAGEQYF
.	.	TRBV29-1	TRBJ2-7	12	TGCAGCGTTGTCGGGGACTCCTACGAGCAGTACTTC	CSVVGDSYEQYF
.	.	TRBV4-2	TRBJ2-7	14	TGTGCCAGCAGCCCGGGACCGGGCGGGAACGAGCAGTACTTC	CASSPGPGGNEQYF
TRBD2	.	TRBV5-4	TRBJ2-1	17	TGTGCCAGCAGCTTGGAGCCTAGCGGGGGGGTAGTGAATGAGCAGTTCTTC	CASSLEPSGGVVNEQFF
TRBD1	.	TRBV5-1	TRBJ1-5	14	TGCGCCAGCAGTTGGGACAGCCCAGATCAGCCCCAGCATTTT	CASSWDSPDQPQHF
.	.	TRBV10-1	TRBJ2-5	13	TGCGCCAGCAGTGCCTCATCGGGGGAGACCCAGTACTTC	CASSASSGETQYF
.	.	TRBV7-9	TRBJ2-7	13	TGTGCCAGCAGCCAGATGGGGGGCGCGGAGCAGTACTTC	CASSQMGGAEQYF
.	.	TRBV30	TRBJ1-1	14	TGTGCCTGGCGCCCGCCCCAGGGAAACACTGAAGCTTTCTTT	CAWRPPQGNTEAFF
.	.	TRBV7-6	TRBJ2-3	14	TGTGCCAGCAGCCTCGGACAGAGCACAGATACGCAGTATTTT	CASSLGQSTDTQYF
.	.	TRBV28	TRBJ2-7	13	TGTGCCAGCACCAAGGGGACTGCATACGAGCAGTACTTC	CASTKGTAYEQYF
.	medium-sized	TRBV5-4	TRBJ2-2	15	TGTGCCAGCAGCCCCGGAAGGGGGGAAACCGGGGAGCTGTTTTTT	CASSPGRGETGELFF